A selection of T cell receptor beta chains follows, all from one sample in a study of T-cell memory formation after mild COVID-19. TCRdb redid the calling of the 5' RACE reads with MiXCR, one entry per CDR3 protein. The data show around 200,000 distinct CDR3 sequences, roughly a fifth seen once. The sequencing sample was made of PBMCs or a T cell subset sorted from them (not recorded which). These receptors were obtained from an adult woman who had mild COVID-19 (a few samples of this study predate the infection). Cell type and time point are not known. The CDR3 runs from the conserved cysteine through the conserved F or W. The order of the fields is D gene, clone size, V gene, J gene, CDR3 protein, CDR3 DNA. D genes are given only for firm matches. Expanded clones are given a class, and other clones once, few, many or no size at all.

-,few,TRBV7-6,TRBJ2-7,CASSPTDSQVPYEQYF,TGTGCCAGCAGCCCTACCGACTCACAGGTCCCCTACGAGCAGTACTTC
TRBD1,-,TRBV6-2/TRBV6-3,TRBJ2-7,CASSAHRGLSYEQYF,TGTGCCAGCAGTGCCCACAGGGGATTGTCCTACGAGCAGTACTTC
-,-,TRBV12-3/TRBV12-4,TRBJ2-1,CASTLGGYNEQFF,TGTGCCAGCACCCTGGGAGGATACAATGAGCAGTTCTTC
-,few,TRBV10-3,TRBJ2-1,CAIRGPNSYNEQFF,TGTGCCATCAGGGGACCTAACTCCTACAATGAGCAGTTCTTC
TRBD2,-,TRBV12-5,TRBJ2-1,CASGYELAGVSYNEQFF,TGTGCTAGTGGTTACGAACTAGCGGGAGTTTCCTACAATGAGCAGTTCTTC
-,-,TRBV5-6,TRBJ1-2,CASSWANYGYTF,TGTGCCAGCAGCTGGGCTAACTATGGCTACACCTTC
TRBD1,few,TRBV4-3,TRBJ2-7,CASSLGQGRSYEQYF,TGCGCCAGCAGCCTGGGACAGGGGAGGTCCTACGAGCAGTACTTC
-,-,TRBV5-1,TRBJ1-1,CASSLLSPLSMNTEAFF,TGCGCCAGCAGCTTGCTCAGTCCGCTCAGTATGAACACTGAAGCTTTCTTT
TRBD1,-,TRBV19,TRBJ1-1,CASSMVSGGPNTEAFF,TGTGCCAGTAGTATGGTGTCAGGGGGCCCGAACACTGAAGCTTTCTTT
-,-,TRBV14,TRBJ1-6,CASSLLGRHQTPLHF,TGTGCCAGCAGCCTCCTGGGCAGGCACCAAACACCCCTCCACTTT
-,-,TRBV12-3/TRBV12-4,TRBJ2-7,CASSPPGDVSTYEQYF,TGTGCCAGCAGTCCCCCCGGGGATGTAAGTACCTACGAGCAGTACTTC
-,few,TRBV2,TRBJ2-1,CASRGTMSSYNEQFF,TGTGCCAGCAGGGGTACCATGAGCTCCTACAATGAGCAGTTCTTC
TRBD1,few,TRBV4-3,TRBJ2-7,CASSQDLRGPYEQYF,TGCGCCAGCAGCCAAGATTTGAGGGGGCCCTACGAGCAGTACTTC
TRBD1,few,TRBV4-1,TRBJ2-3,CASSLHQQGAGDTQYF,TGCGCCAGCAGCCTTCATCAACAGGGGGCGGGAGATACGCAGTATTTT
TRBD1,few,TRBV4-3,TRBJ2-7,CASSQGDRPYEQYF,TGCGCCAGCAGCCAAGGGGACAGACCCTACGAGCAGTACTTC
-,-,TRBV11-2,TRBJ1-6,CASSFAGANSPLHF,TGTGCCAGCAGCTTCGCAGGGGCTAATTCACCCCTCCACTTT
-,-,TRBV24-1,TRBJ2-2,CATSEYSFINTGELFF,TGTGCCACCAGTGAGTACTCCTTCATAAACACCGGGGAGCTGTTTTTT
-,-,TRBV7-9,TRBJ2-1,CASSLRGAYNEQFF,TGTGCCAGCAGCTTACGTGGGGCCTACAATGAGCAGTTCTTC
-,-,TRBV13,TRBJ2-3,CASSLGVGGSTDTQYF,TGTGCCAGCAGCTTAGGCGTGGGCGGTAGCACAGATACGCAGTATTTT
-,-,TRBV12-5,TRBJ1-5,CASGHNQPQHF,TGTGCTAGTGGGCATAATCAGCCCCAGCATTTT
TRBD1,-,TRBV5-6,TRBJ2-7,CASSSGTAFAYEQYF,TGTGCCAGCAGCTCCGGGACAGCTTTCGCCTACGAGCAGTACTTC
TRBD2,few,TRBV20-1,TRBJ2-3,CSARDGLAGPPDTQYF,TGCAGTGCTAGAGATGGACTAGCGGGGCCCCCGGATACGCAGTATTTT
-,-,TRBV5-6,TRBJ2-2,CASSLGVGSGELFF,TGTGCCAGCAGCTTAGGTGTGGGCTCTGGGGAGCTGTTTTTT
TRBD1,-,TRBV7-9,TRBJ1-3,CASSTGQGPGNTIYF,TGTGCCAGCAGCACCGGACAGGGGCCCGGAAACACCATATATTTT
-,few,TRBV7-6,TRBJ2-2,CASRAALSNTGELFF,TGTGCCAGCAGGGCAGCACTATCCAACACCGGGGAGCTGTTTTTT
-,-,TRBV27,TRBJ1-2,CASSLAANYGYTF,TGTGCCAGCAGTTTAGCAGCTAACTATGGCTACACCTTC
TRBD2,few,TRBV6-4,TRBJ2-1,CASSDRSSGSNEQFF,TGTGCCAGCAGTGATAGGTCTAGCGGAAGCAATGAGCAGTTCTTC
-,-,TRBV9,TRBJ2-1,CASSVEDSPSWGEQFF,TGTGCCAGCAGCGTGGAAGACTCCCCCTCGTGGGGTGAGCAGTTCTTC
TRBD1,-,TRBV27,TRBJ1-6,CASSPGTAYNSPLHF,TGTGCCAGCAGTCCAGGGACAGCTTATAATTCACCCCTCCACTTT
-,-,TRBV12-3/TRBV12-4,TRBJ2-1,CASSQGSGTEQFF,TGTGCCAGCAGTCAAGGGAGCGGAACTGAGCAGTTCTTC
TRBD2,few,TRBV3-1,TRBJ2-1,CASSGGTSGGDYNEQFF,TGTGCCAGCAGCGGCGGGACTAGCGGGGGGGACTACAATGAGCAGTTCTTC
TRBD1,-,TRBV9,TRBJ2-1,CASSVPGTANEQFF,TGTGCCAGCAGCGTTCCAGGGACAGCCAATGAGCAGTTCTTC
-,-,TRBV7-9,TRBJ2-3,CASSLEGRPPLTDTQYF,TGTGCCAGCAGCTTAGAGGGGAGGCCCCCCCTGACAGATACGCAGTATTTT
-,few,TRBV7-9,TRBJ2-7,CASSLSTGREQYF,TGTGCCAGCAGCTTAAGTACAGGCCGCGAGCAGTACTTC
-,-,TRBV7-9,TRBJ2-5,CASSLSYRGPETQYF,TGTGCCAGCAGCTTATCTTATCGGGGCCCAGAGACCCAGTACTTC
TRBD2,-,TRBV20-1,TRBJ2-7,CSASLTSGGIAYEQYF,TGCAGTGCTAGTCTCACTAGCGGGGGGATTGCCTACGAGCAGTACTTC
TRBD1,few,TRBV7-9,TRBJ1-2,CASSLADREFGYTF,TGTGCCAGCAGCCTAGCAGACAGGGAATTTGGCTACACCTTC
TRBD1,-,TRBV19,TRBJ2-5,CASSIDLGRQGETQYF,TGTGCCAGTAGTATAGATCTGGGCCGACAGGGCGAGACCCAGTACTTC
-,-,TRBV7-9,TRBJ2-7,CASSLEEYQKAGLYEQYF,TGTGCCAGCAGCTTAGAAGAGTATCAGAAGGCGGGCCTCTACGAGCAGTACTTC
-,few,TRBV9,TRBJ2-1,CASSVGLPNEQFF,TGTGCCAGCAGCGTTGGACTACCCAATGAGCAGTTCTTC
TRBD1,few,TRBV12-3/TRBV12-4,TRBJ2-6,CASTRTGQDSGANVLTF,TGTGCCAGCACCCGGACAGGGCAAGACTCTGGGGCCAACGTCCTGACTTTC
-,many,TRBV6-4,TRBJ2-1,CASSDGVNYNEQFF,TGTGCCAGCAGTGACGGGGTTAATTACAATGAGCAGTTCTTC
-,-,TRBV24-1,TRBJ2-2,CATSDFGGTGELFF,TGTGCCACCAGTGATTTCGGAGGCACCGGGGAGCTGTTTTTT
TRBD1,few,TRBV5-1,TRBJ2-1,CASSLGDSLYNEQFF,TGCGCCAGCAGCTTAGGGGACAGCCTCTACAATGAGCAGTTCTTC
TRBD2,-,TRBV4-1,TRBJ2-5,CASSQDSGGETQYF,TGCGCCAGCAGCCAAGATTCGGGGGGAGAGACCCAGTACTTC
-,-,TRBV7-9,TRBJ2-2,CASSPPPQLWELFF,TGTGCCAGCAGCCCCCCCCCCCAGCTCTGGGAGCTGTTTTTT